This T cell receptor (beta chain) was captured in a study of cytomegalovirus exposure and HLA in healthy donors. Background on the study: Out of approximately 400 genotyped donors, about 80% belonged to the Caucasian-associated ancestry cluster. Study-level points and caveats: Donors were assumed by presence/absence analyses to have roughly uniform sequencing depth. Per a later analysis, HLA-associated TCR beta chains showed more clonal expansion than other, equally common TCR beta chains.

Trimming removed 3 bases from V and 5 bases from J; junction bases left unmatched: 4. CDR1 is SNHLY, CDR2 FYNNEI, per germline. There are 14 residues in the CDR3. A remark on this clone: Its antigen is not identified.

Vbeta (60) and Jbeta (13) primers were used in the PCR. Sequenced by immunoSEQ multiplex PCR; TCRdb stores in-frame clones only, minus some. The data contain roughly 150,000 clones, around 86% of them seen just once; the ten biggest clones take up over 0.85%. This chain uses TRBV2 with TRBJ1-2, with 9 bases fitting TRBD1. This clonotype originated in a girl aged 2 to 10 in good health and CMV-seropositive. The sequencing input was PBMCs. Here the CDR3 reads CASSDPGQGYGYTF. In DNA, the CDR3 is TGTGCCAGCAGTGACCCGGGACAGGGATATGGCTACACCTTC.